The present T cell receptor beta chain was sequenced within a study of shared clonotypes between healthy human individuals (dated by TCRdb to the early 2020s). For the study in its entirety: Three men and two women, aged 18 to 49 years, made up the cohort. To estimate repertoire size and how much clonotypes are shared between individuals, the study performed deep sequencing of blood TCR repertoires from about five healthy adults. Per donor, three plates each were used for CD4 naive and CD4 memory, two for CD8 naive, and one for CD8 memory. Libraries were prepared and TCR repertoires were sequenced by different laboratories using diverse techniques, in order to increase sequencing depth and limit assay-specific biases. Between about 0.85 and 9.5 billion PBMCs per donor were obtained by leukapheresis. General findings and caveats noted by the study authors: Across a handful of donors, approximately 4.6% of naive CD4, approximately 3.6% of naive CD8, roughly 2.3% of memory CD4, and about 0.4% of memory CD8 clonotypes were shared. Compared with non-shared clonotypes, clonotypes shared by all four sorted-subset donors had higher generation probabilities. Because the study included a small number of donors, the genetic and exposure-history diversity represented was limited. Even with the large sequencing depth, rarefaction of the sorted-subset datasets indicated that sequencing was incomplete. Naive subsets generally had larger estimated clonotype richness than memory subsets. Only blood was sampled, and tissue TCR repertoires likely differ from those in blood. Based on pairwise subsampling, the degree of clonotype sharing among donors was expected to be affected by sequencing depth.

The CDR3 runs 15 residues from the cysteine to the phenylalanine. Of the read, only the CDR3 DNA is kept; its 45 bases are in frame from base 1. The germline V and J ends show losses of 7 bases and 9 bases respectively, and no gene match explains 10 bases of the junction. The germline V gene (reference sequence) sets CDR1 to MNHEY and CDR2 to SMNVEV. Using the deep immunoSEQ assay, TCR CDR3 regions were amplified from genomic DNA by multiplex PCR. Genomic DNA extracted from each cell subset was distributed evenly over all wells of several immunoSEQ 96-well plates, and each plate served as one replicate. Each replicate PCR for sorted subsets received about 200 ng genomic DNA, equal to roughly 30,000 T cell genomes. The purified libraries were quantified using a Qubit 3.0 fluorometer, sized with a Bioanalyzer 2100, and then quantified again using the KAPA Library Quantification kit. Every immunoSEQ 96-well plate was sequenced on a separate single-read 150-cycle Illumina NextSeq 550 flow cell. Concerning the study's data processing: Because the immunoSEQ output included only junctional sequences and no quality scores, the filtering could not be the same as the filtering used for full-length reads. Sequences were annotated with PyIR, a Python wrapper for IgBLAST v1.9, using IMGT germline references to assign V/J genes and CDR3. Any read was removed if the V/J assignment was weak (E-value above 1e-6), the CDR3 was missing, or the read contained stop codons, out-of-frame junctions, or ambiguous translated residues. V3J clonotypes were defined as sequences sharing an identical inferred V gene, J gene, and CDR3 amino acid sequence. Percentage overlap between repertoires was computed as shared unique clonotypes divided by the size of the smaller repertoire. Three approaches were used to assess repertoire richness: RTK rarefaction, the Chao1 estimator, and Recon v2.1 estimates of unobserved clonotypes. For all TCRbeta clonotypes obtained by the gDNA method from a few donors, generation probabilities were computed with OLGA. The clones in this table, taken by TCRdb from immuneACCESS, are in-frame only. Not every clone is retained; where verified, under half of the shortfall comes from an unresolved V gene, and the cause of the rest is unknown. The V and J calls and clone size come from that table; D and trimming were worked out from the DNA. Present in this sample are about 590,000 clones, less than 97% of which were seen just once. The ten largest make up 0.11% of the sample.

With respect to this clone: The specificity of this receptor is unknown. There are no base qualities to consult, and no much larger clone falls within one base.

For the CD8 naive samples, CD45RO-negative cells were positively selected for CCR7, yielding a CD45RA+CCR7+ population from which TemRA cells were excluded. Donors were healthy HIV-negative adults with no recently reported acute infections or vaccinations. All donors were Caucasian adults living in Nashville, Tennessee, USA. After blood collection by leukapheresis, PBMCs were isolated using Ficoll-Histopaque density gradient centrifugation and then cryopreserved in the vapor phase of liquid nitrogen. Purity and quantity of every magnetically sorted T cell population were checked by analytical flow cytometry. Genomic DNA was isolated from each sorted fraction and quantified by UV absorbance on a Nanodrop 2000c.

Here the chain combines TRBV27 and TRBJ2-1, with 12 junctional bases fitting TRBD2. This receptor was taken from a woman aged 25 to 39 in good health. The sample comprised naive CD8+ T cells sorted from blood. Explained via the paper, the cell subset or site label denotes: CD45RA+CCR7+. The CDR3 reads as follows: CASTAGTSGRGEQFF. In nucleotide form, the sequence is TGTGCCAGCACCGCCGGGACTAGCGGGCGGGGTGAGCAGTTCTTC.